A selection of T cell receptor beta chains follows, all from one sample in a study of T cells in Graves' hyperthyroidism and ophthalmopathy. TCRdb reanalysed the multiplex PCR reads using MiXCR and keeps one entry per CDR3 protein. The sample has approximately 620,000 distinct CDR3 sequences; roughly 14% are singletons. Sequenced sample: blood. The receptors shown here come from a woman under 40 with Graves' hyperthyroidism that later progressed to Graves' ophthalmopathy. The CDR3 runs from the conserved cysteine through the conserved F or W. D genes are given only for firm matches. Expanded clones get a size class; other rows say once, few or many, or leave the size out.

j_call d_call v_call clone_size cdr3_nt cdr3_aa
TRBJ2-3 TRBD2 TRBV28 NA TGTGCCAGCAAGGTCGCGGGAGGGCCGACAGATACGCAGTATTTT CASKVAGGPTDTQYF
TRBJ2-1 TRBD2 TRBV7-3 many TGTGCCAGCAGCCCTTCCGGGACTAGTAATGAGCAGTTCTTC CASSPSGTSNEQFF
TRBJ2-1 NA TRBV24-1 many TGTGCCACCAGTGATTTGGACAATGAGCAGTTCTTC CATSDLDNEQFF
TRBJ2-2 NA TRBV20-1 many TGCAGTGCCACGGACCTAGAGACCGGGGAGCTGTTTTTT CSATDLETGELFF
TRBJ1-3 NA TRBV7-8 NA TGTGCCAGCAGCTCCGACAGGTACAGCTCTGGAAACACCATATATTTT CASSSDRYSSGNTIYF
TRBJ2-2 NA TRBV2 many TGTGCCAGCAGTGAACGGGAGCTGTTTTTT CASSERELFF
TRBJ1-2 NA TRBV6-4 many TGTGCCAGCAGGCGGGACGGATCATATGGCTACACCTTC CASRRDGSYGYTF
TRBJ1-6 NA TRBV19 many TGTGCCAGTAGCTGGTCCGGAGGGGGTAGTGGTTCACCCCTCCACTTT CASSWSGGGSGSPLHF
TRBJ2-5 TRBD2 TRBV11-2 many TGTGCCAGCAGCGATCGGACTAGCGGGAGAGAGACCCAGTACTTC CASSDRTSGRETQYF
TRBJ2-7 NA TRBV4-3 few TGCGCCAGCAGCCAAGATCTAGGGGGGCGCTATTACGAGCAGTACTTC CASSQDLGGRYYEQYF
TRBJ2-7 TRBD2 TRBV7-2 many TGTGCCAGCAGCTTAGGAAGCGGGAGGTCTCCCTACGAGCAGTACTTC CASSLGSGRSPYEQYF
TRBJ2-3 TRBD1 TRBV6-1 many TGTGCCAGCAGTCGACAGGGCAGTTTCGATACGCAGTATTTT CASSRQGSFDTQYF
TRBJ1-3 NA TRBV11-2 many TGTGCCAGCAGCCCCTTCTCTGGAAACACCATATATTTT CASSPFSGNTIYF
TRBJ1-3 NA TRBV10-1 few TGCGCCAGCAGTGAGCGGGCAAGCTCTGGAAACACCATATATTTT CASSERASSGNTIYF
TRBJ1-5 NA TRBV2 many TGTGCCAGCAGTGAAAATGTGGCAGGGAATCAGCCCCAGCATTTT CASSENVAGNQPQHF
TRBJ1-2 TRBD1 TRBV18 few TGTGCCAGCTCAAGGAACCGGGACAGTGCTAACTATGGCTACACCTTC CASSRNRDSANYGYTF
TRBJ2-1 TRBD2 TRBV20-1 many TGCAGTGCCCCGACTAGCGGGAGGGTCTACTCCTACAATGAGCAGTTCTTC CSAPTSGRVYSYNEQFF
TRBJ2-2 TRBD2 TRBV24-1 many TGTGCCACCGGCAAGACTAGCGGGGGTACCGGGGAGCTGTTTTTT CATGKTSGGTGELFF
TRBJ1-1 NA TRBV6-2/TRBV6-3 many TGTGCCAGCAGTTGGGGACGGCACACTGAAGCTTTCTTT CASSWGRHTEAFF
TRBJ2-7 NA TRBV4-3 NA TGCGCCAGCAGCCAAGATGAGAAGGGCAGCACCTACGAGCAGTACTTC CASSQDEKGSTYEQYF
TRBJ1-3 NA TRBV30 NA TGTGCCTGGGGGGAGAGTTACACCATATATTTT CAWGESYTIYF
TRBJ1-1 TRBD1 TRBV27 many TGTGCCAGCAGTTTGGGGACAGGGTTTCGGGCTTTCTTT CASSLGTGFRAFF
TRBJ2-3 TRBD2 TRBV11-2 many TGTGCCAGCAGCTCCTCTAGCGGGAGGGCCATGGATACGCAGTATTTT CASSSSSGRAMDTQYF
TRBJ1-5 TRBD1 TRBV27 few TGTGCCAGCAGACTGACCCTGACAGGGACGCGGCCCCAGCATTTT CASRLTLTGTRPQHF